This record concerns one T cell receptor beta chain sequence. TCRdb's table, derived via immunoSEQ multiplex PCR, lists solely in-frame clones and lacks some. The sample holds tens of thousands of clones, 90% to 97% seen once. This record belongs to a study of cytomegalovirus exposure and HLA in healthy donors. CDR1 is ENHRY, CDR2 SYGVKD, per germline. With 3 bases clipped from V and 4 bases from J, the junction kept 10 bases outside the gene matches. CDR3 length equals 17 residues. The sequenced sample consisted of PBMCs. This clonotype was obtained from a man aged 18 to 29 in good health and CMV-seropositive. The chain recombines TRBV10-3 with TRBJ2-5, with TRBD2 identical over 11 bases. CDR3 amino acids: CAISEFLVAGGLETQYF. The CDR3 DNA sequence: TGTGCCATCAGTGAATTTCTGGTAGCGGGAGGGTTAGAGACCCAGTACTTC.